Below are 18 T cell receptor beta chains sequenced from a single sample in a study of T cells after yellow fever vaccination. Each CDR3 protein gets one entry after TCRdb re-called the 5' RACE reads with MiXCR. In the table there are hundreds of thousands of distinct CDR3 sequences, 9% to 15% of which are singletons. Sequencing used PBMCs, obtained on the day of the yellow fever booster vaccination. The receptor source for this set is a man aged 25 to 40 who received the YFV17D yellow fever vaccine.

The chain couples TRBV5-6 to TRBJ2-3; 11 nucleotides agree with TRBD2. CDR1 is SGHDT, CDR2 YYEEEE, per germline. This CDR3 contains 16 residues. V trimming: 2 bases; J trimming: 4 bases; junction bases outside the gene matches: 6. The CDR3 nucleotides read TGTGCCAGCAGCTTTTCACTAGCGGGAGACCCAGATACGCAGTATTTT. This encodes CASSFSLAGDPDTQYF.

V gene TRBV28 combines with J gene TRBJ2-2; 8 bases fit TRBD1. The CDR3 is made up of 15 amino acids. CDR1 MDHEN and CDR2 SYDVKM come from the germline V gene. Losses at the gene ends were 2 bases for V and 7 bases for J; bases not matched to a gene: 6. The CDR3: CASSLPTGANGELFF. The CDR3 region has the DNA TGTGCCAGCAGTTTACCGACAGGGGCGAACGGGGAGCTGTTTTTT.

The chain recombines TRBV20-1 with TRBJ2-7, with 9 bases lining up with TRBD2. Unmatched junction bases numbered 6, after V lost 0 bases and J lost 6 bases. This CDR3 is 14 amino acids long. Germline CDR1 reads DFQATT; CDR2 reads SNEGSKA (reference sequence). Here the CDR3 DNA reads TGCAGTGCTAGAGATGGGGCGGGAGGGCCCGAGCAGTACTTC. This encodes CSARDGAGGPEQYF.

This clonotype was seen a handful of times. The V gene is TRBV11-2, the J gene TRBJ2-7, with a tentative D call TRBD1 (6 bases). CDR1 is SGHAT, CDR2 FQNNGV, per germline. The V and J ends lost 5 bases and 1 base respectively, with 15 bases between them. CDR3 length: 15 residues. The CDR3 region has the DNA TGTGCCAGCAGCCAAAACACAGGGAGATCCTACGAGCAGTACTTC. Protein sequence: CASSQNTGRSYEQYF.

This clonotype appeared many times. The J gene is TRBJ2-7, the V gene TRBV12-3 or TRBV12-4; D might be TRBD2 (5 bases). V lost 1 base to trimming and J lost 3 bases, with 7 bases between them. CDR3 length: 13 amino acids. CDR3 loop: CASSLGRDYEQYF. CDR3 DNA: TGTGCCAGCAGTTTAGGACGGGACTACGAGCAGTACTTC.

This clonotype was detected only a few times. The chain joins TRBV5-7 to TRBJ2-5; 9 bases are shared with TRBD1. TRBV5-7 is filed as an ORF, its function uncertain. The CDR3 is 14 amino acids. The ends lost 7 bases at V and 2 bases at J; junction bases unmatched: 6. In DNA, the CDR3 is TGTGCCAGCTTCCCCGGGACAGGGCAAGAGACCCAGTACTTC. Protein product: CASFPGTGQETQYF.

J is TRBJ1-1 and V is TRBV3-1; 8 nucleotides agree with TRBD1. Germline CDR1 reads LGHDT; CDR2 reads YNNKEL (reference sequence). The V segment lost 2 bases and the J segment 4 bases; nucleotides outside the gene matches: 3. This CDR3 has 14 amino acids. CDR3 in DNA: TGTGCCAGCAGCCAATGGGGGACAGGCACTGAAGCTTTCTTT. Its translation is CASSQWGTGTEAFF.

This clonotype came up many times. The rearrangement joins TRBV12-3 or TRBV12-4 to TRBJ2-1; 11 bases fit TRBD2. The V segment lost 6 bases and the J segment 4 bases; nucleotides outside the gene matches: 8. This CDR3 region has 16 residues. The CDR3, as DNA: TGTGCCAGCAGCCCCGTAGCGGGAGGGCCGTACAATGAGCAGTTCTTC. It translates to CASSPVAGGPYNEQFF.

This clonotype has a handful of counts. V is TRBV29-1 and J is TRBJ2-5; D ambiguous. This CDR3 has 12 amino acids. The V and J ends lost 4 bases and 5 bases respectively, with 11 bases between them. Germline V gene lookup returns CDR1 SQVTM and CDR2 ANQGSEA. CDR3 protein: CSVVLEWETQYF. CDR3 coding DNA: TGCAGCGTTGTCCTGGAATGGGAGACCCAGTACTTC.

V is TRBV20-1 and J is TRBJ2-1; D is possibly TRBD1 or TRBD2 (5 bases each). Per the germline V gene, CDR1 is DFQATT and CDR2 is SNEGSKA (reference sequence). Trimming took 6 bases from V and 10 from J, leaving 10 bases between them. CDR3 length: 10 residues. CDR3 DNA: TGCAGTGCCGCCCGGGACGAGCAGTTCTTC. This translates into CSAARDEQFF.

This clonotype appeared a few times. The CDR3 is CASILIETTRKQFF. The CDR3 nucleotides read TGTGCCAGCATCTTGATTGAAACCACCAGAAAGCAGTTCTTC. The chain is built from TRBV3-1 and TRBJ2-1; D call uncertain. With 7 bases removed from V and 11 bases from J, the gap between germline ends came to 21 bases. Germline assignment: CDR1 LGHDT and CDR2 YNNKEL (reference sequence). The length of the CDR3 is 14 residues.

This clonotype occurred a few times. The chain employs TRBV12-3 or TRBV12-4 and TRBJ1-2, with 7 bases that match TRBD1. CDR3 length: 12 residues. The J segment lost 7 bases and the V segment lost 3 bases, leaving 2 bases of the junction unmatched. The CDR3 sequence is CASSFGTVGYTF. CDR3 coding DNA: TGTGCCAGCAGTTTTGGGACAGTTGGCTACACCTTC.

The chain joins TRBV6-4 to TRBJ2-3; TRBD1 matches at 9 bases. The V gene's germline CDR1 is MRHNA and CDR2 SNTAGT. The CDR3 consists of 15 residues. The junction had 6 bases not matched to a gene; V was cut back by 5 bases and J by 3 bases. The CDR3 region is CASSQQGAPTDTQYF. DNA of the CDR3: TGTGCCAGCAGTCAACAGGGGGCCCCTACAGATACGCAGTATTTT.

This clonotype has more than one count but fewer than ten. The chain has TRBV5-3 and TRBJ2-2; TRBD2 agrees at 10 bases. TRBV5-3 has ORF status, its function being uncertain. V gave up 5 bases and J gave up 6 bases; unmatched junction bases: 10. This CDR3 has 16 amino acids. CDR3: CARRPSGRPRPGELFF. DNA of the CDR3: TGTGCCAGAAGACCTAGCGGGAGACCCAGGCCCGGGGAGCTGTTTTTT.

This clonotype occurred many times. The chain joins TRBV6-4 to TRBJ2-2; 9 bases are a match to TRBD1. J lost 1 base, V lost 7 bases, and 4 bases had no gene match. CDR3 length equals 15 residues. Germline V lookup: CDR1 MRHNA, CDR2 SNTAGT. The CDR3 region is CASTATGGNTGELFF. The CDR3 nucleotides read TGTGCCAGCACCGCGACAGGGGGGAACACCGGGGAGCTGTTTTTT.

This clonotype occurred a few times. The chain is built from TRBV20-1 and TRBJ1-5; D gene unclear. V was cut by 0 bases and J by 6 bases, with 12 bases left in between. This CDR3 has 14 residues. Germline-derived CDR1 and CDR2 are DFQATT and SNEGSKA (reference sequence). CDR3 residues: CSARDWRASQPQHF. In nucleotides, the CDR3 is TGCAGTGCTAGAGATTGGAGGGCCAGTCAGCCCCAGCATTTT.

V is TRBV7-2 and J is TRBJ1-6; perhaps TRBD1 as D (5 bases). This CDR3 has 14 residues. The germline gives CDR1 SGHTA, CDR2 FQGNSA. Trimming removed 4 bases at V and 7 bases at J, with 11 bases between. The CDR3 DNA is TGTGCCAGCAGCTGGCAGGGTAGGAATTCACCCCTCCACTTT. Translation: CASSWQGRNSPLHF. The entire variable domain, with the rest obtained from reference TRBV7-2 and TRBJ1-6, is as follows: GAGVSQSPSNKVTEKGKDVELRCDPISGHTALYWYRQSLGQGLEFLIYFQGNSAPDKSGLPSDRFSAERTGGSVSTLTIQRTQQEDSAVYLCASSWQGRNSPLHFGNGTRLTVT.

The chain couples TRBV6-5 to TRBJ2-2; D unresolved. The CDR3 spans 15 residues. V was cut by 0 bases and J by 7 bases, with 12 bases left in between. Germline V gives CDR1 MNHEY, CDR2 SVGAGI. CDR3 region: CASSYSTTSGGELFF. Here the CDR3 DNA reads TGTGCCAGCAGTTACTCGACAACTTCGGGCGGGGAGCTGTTTTTT.